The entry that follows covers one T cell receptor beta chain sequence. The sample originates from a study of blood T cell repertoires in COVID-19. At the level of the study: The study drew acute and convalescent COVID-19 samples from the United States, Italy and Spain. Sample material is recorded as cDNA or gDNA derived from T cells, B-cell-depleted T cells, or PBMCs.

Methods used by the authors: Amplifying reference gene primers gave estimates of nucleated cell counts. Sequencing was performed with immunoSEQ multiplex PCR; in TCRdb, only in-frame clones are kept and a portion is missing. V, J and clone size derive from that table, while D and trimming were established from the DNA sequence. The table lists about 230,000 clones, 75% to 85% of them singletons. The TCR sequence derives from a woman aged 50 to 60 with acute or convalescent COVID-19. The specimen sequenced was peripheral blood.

The CDR3 here is CASSWTSGVTDTQYF. Written as DNA, the CDR3 is TGTGCCAGCAGTTGGACTAGCGGGGTCACAGATACGCAGTATTTT. The J gene is TRBJ2-3, the V gene TRBV27; 12 bases match TRBD2. With V trimmed by 4 bases and J by 2 bases, 1 base remained unmatched. The germline gives CDR1 MNHEY, CDR2 SMNVEV (reference sequence). The CDR3 contains 15 residues.